This T cell receptor beta chain was sequenced during a study of blood T cells in healthy people across ages. General study findings and limits: What prevented conclusive comparison of naive and antigen-experienced cells was that PBMCs were unsorted. Per million T cells, TCR beta diversity dropped about linearly as age rose.

Germline-derived CDR1 and CDR2 are SGHTA and FQGNSA. V lost 5 bases and J lost 7, with 11 bases in between. The CDR3 is 13 residues long. Extracted total RNA amounted to at least 5.5 micrograms for each sample. This clonotype was counted between two and nine times. What it binds is unknown. A second PCR, run for about 6 to 11 cycles, used a sample-barcoded 5' primer plus a J-beta primer mix. A template-switch adaptor containing 12 random nucleotides labeled each cDNA molecule. One entry per CDR3 protein results from TCRdb running MiXCR on the 5' RACE reads. The table records roughly 800,000 distinct CDR3 sequences, roughly 50% of them present only once.

The specimen was blood. V is TRBV7-2 and J is TRBJ1-4; D call uncertain. This sequence was found in a man younger than 40 in good health. The CDR3 coding sequence is TGTGCCAGCAGCAGCCCCCGGGGTGAAAAACTGTTTTTT. Residues: CASSSPRGEKLFF.